This TCR beta chain was observed in a study of shared clonotypes between healthy human individuals. CDR3 length: 14 residues. Deletions cut 0 bases from V and 2 bases from J, with 8 bases between. Germline V gene lookup returns CDR1 SGHRS and CDR2 YFSETQ. PCR replicates performed on unsorted PBMC used approximately 300 ng DNA, approximately 33,000 T cell genomes. Repertoires were generated with immunoSEQ multiplex PCR, while TCRdb's copy carries only in-frame clones and drops some. The profile covers about half a million clones, with more than 75% appearing a single time and approximately 13% taken by the ten largest.

This sequence was found in a woman in her thirties or forties in good health. Some clones in this sample may be carry-over from other donors' samples. The chain uses TRBV5-1 and TRBJ2-5; D is ambiguous. Sequenced material: PBMCs. CDR3: CASSLGRVQETQYF. The CDR3 coding sequence is TGCGCCAGCAGCTTGGGTAGGGTTCAAGAGACCCAGTACTTC.